This entry is about one TCR beta chain. Specified time point: patch test 1, 2 weeks after DPC sensitization. Treatment here: therapeutic diphenylcyclopropenone sensitization with weekly scalp DPC. Blood draws preceded each patch test application. This entry comes from a study of human T cells and chemical hapten exposure. The CDR3 consists of 14 residues. J lost 11 bases, V lost 3 bases, and 10 bases had no gene match. Germline assignment: CDR1 DFQATT and CDR2 SNEGSKA (reference sequence). Authors' methods: Per-sample TCR counts ranged from roughly 23,224 to 750,000, median 95,638. TCRdb reprocessed the RACE reads via MiXCR and lists one record per CDR3 protein. The V and J calls come from TCRdb's annotation, not from the publication. The sample records 75,000 to 100,000 distinct CDR3 sequences, 9.5% to 15% being singletons.

The sequencing used whole blood, collected in connection with sensitization to the hapten diphenylcyclopropenone (DPC). V usage is TRBV20-1 and J usage is TRBJ1-4; TRBD1 aligns across 9 bases. The sequence derives from a woman between 40 and 55 years old with alopecia areata. Some clones in this sample may be carry-over from other donors' samples. CDR3 region: CSARGGTGNLKLFF. The CDR3 DNA follows: TGCAGTGCTAGGGGTGGGACAGGGAATTTGAAACTGTTTTTT.